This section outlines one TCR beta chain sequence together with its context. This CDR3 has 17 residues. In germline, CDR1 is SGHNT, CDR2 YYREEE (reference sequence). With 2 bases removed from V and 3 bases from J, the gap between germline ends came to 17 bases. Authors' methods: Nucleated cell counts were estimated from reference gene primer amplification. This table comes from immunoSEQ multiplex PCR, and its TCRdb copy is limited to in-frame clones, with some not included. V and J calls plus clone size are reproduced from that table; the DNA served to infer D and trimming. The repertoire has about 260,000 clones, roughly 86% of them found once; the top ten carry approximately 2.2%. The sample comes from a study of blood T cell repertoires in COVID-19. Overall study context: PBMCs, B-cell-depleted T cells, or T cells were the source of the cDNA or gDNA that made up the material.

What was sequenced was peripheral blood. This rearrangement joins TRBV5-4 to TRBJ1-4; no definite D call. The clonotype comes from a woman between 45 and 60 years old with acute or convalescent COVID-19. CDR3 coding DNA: TGTGCCAGCAGCTTAAAGGCAGGCTATACGGCTAATGAAAAACTGTTTTTT. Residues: CASSLKAGYTANEKLFF.